This T cell receptor (beta chain) is drawn from a study of T cell repertoires in aging, cancer and after chemotherapy. TCR beta rearrangements were amplified from peripheral blood genomic DNA. TRB rearrangements spanning V, D and J were amplified using mixed TRB-A/B primers. A single record per CDR3 protein comes from TCRdb applying MiXCR to the multiplex PCR reads. The data show some 1,100 distinct CDR3 sequences, with 46% seen just once and around 10% held by the top ten. This clonotype was counted between two and nine times. Germline values: CDR1 ENHRY, CDR2 SYGVKD. The CDR3 has 12 amino acids. Trimming left V 4 bases short and J 1 base short, with 4 bases between.

V is TRBV10-3 and J is TRBJ1-2; D unclear. The receptor's source is a human donor with a solid tumor. The donor label of this sample is uncertain. What was sequenced was blood. The CDR3 DNA reads as TGTGCCATCAGTGGGGGTAACTATGGCTACACCTTC. This encodes CAISGGNYGYTF.